The 23 T cell receptor beta chains reported below all come from one sample, sequenced in a study of blood T cell repertoires in COVID-19. Clones were read by immunoSEQ multiplex PCR, and TCRdb kept only the in-frame ones, dropping some. The profile shows over 60,000 clones, roughly 80% of them singletons. Sequencing was done on a sample of peripheral blood. The receptors come from an elderly man with active or convalescent COVID-19.

The chain couples TRBV5-4 to TRBJ2-7, with a possible D match to TRBD1 (6 bases). V was pared by 2 bases and J by 5 bases, with 14 bases between. The germline V gene encodes CDR1 SGHNT and CDR2 YYREEE (reference sequence). CDR3 length equals 14 residues. The CDR3: CASSLPGAFNEQYF. The CDR3 DNA is TGTGCCAGCAGCTTACCAGGGGCGTTTAACGAGCAGTACTTC.

The rearrangement links TRBV2 to TRBJ2-2; TRBD2 might be the D (5 bases). Looked up from germline, CDR1 is SNHLY and CDR2 is FYNNEI. Trimming shortened V by 7 bases and J by 0 bases, and 15 bases separated the two germline ends. The CDR3 loop spans 16 amino acids. The CDR3 protein is CASTRTRVANTGELFF. The DNA for the CDR3 is TGTGCCAGCACCCGAACGAGGGTAGCGAACACCGGGGAGCTGTTTTTT.

CDR3 loop: CASSYLVGTGGADTQYF. The CDR3 DNA sequence: TGTGCCAGCAGCTACCTGGTCGGGACAGGGGGCGCAGATACGCAGTATTTT. J is TRBJ2-3 and V is TRBV7-2; 12 bases agree with TRBD1. V shed 4 bases, J shed 4 bases, and the junction held 9 bases outside the gene matches. The V gene's germline CDR1 is SGHTA and CDR2 FQGNSA. This CDR3 is built from 17 residues.

This clone was seen many times. The V and J genes are TRBV14 and TRBJ2-3; 8 bases are a match to TRBD2. The V gene's germline CDR1 is SGHDN and CDR2 FVKESK. J was trimmed by 7 bases and V by 1 base; bases with no gene match: 7. This CDR3 region has 15 residues. CDR3 sequence reads: CASSQGTSLAHTQYF. The CDR3 coding sequence is TGTGCCAGCAGCCAAGGGACTAGCCTTGCTCATACGCAGTATTTT.

V gene TRBV7-8 combines with J gene TRBJ2-1; 13 bases map to TRBD2. CDR1 and CDR2 from the germline V gene are SGHVS and FQNEAQ. The CDR3 length is 15 residues. V was clipped by 5 bases and J by 9 bases; unmatched bases: 7. Here the CDR3 DNA reads TGTGCCAGCAGCCCTACTAGCGGGAGGGCAGGTGAGCAGTTCTTC. This encodes CASSPTSGRAGEQFF.

The V and J genes are TRBV13 and TRBJ1-1, with D tentatively TRBD1 (5 bases). The germline V gene encodes CDR1 PRHDT and CDR2 FYEKMQ (reference sequence). There are 14 residues in the CDR3. V gave up 4 bases and J gave up 6 bases, with 15 bases separating them. CDR3 region: CASSSPGGRAEAFF. CDR3 bases: TGTGCCAGCAGCTCCCCGGGGGGGAGGGCTGAAGCTTTCTTT.

Here the CDR3 reads CASSQAWGGSRNTEAFF. The CDR3 region has the DNA TGCGCCAGCAGCCAAGCATGGGGCGGCAGCCGGAACACTGAAGCTTTCTTT. The rearrangement joins TRBV4-1 to TRBJ1-1; D is possibly TRBD1 (5 bases). Germline V gene data show CDR1 as MGHRA and CDR2 as YSYEKL. The V end was cut by 1 base, the J end by 1 base, with 16 bases between. The CDR3 runs to 17 residues.

This sequence joins TRBV5-1 and TRBJ1-6, with D possibly being TRBD1 (5 bases). The V gene's germline CDR1 is SGHRS and CDR2 YFSETQ. There are 15 residues in the CDR3. Trimming stripped 0 bases from V and 7 bases from J, with 11 bases between. CDR3 sequence reads: CASSLEEGINSPLHF. CDR3 in DNA: TGCGCCAGCAGCTTGGAGGAGGGGATAAATTCACCCCTCCACTTT.

The chain links TRBV11-1 to TRBJ2-7, with 10 bases fitting TRBD1. Germline V gives CDR1 SGHAT, CDR2 FQDESV (reference sequence). CDR3 length: 14 amino acids. The ends lost 5 bases at V and 7 bases at J; junction bases unmatched: 8. The CDR3 nucleotides are TGTGCCAGCAGCGTAAGGACAGGGGGTGGTGAGCAGTACTTC. Translation: CASSVRTGGGEQYF. The entire variable domain, with the rest obtained from reference TRBV11-1 and TRBJ2-7, is as follows: EAEVAQSPRYKITEKSQAVAFWCDPISGHATLYWYRQILGQGPELLVQFQDESVVDDSQLPKDRFSAERLKGVDSTLKIQPAELGDSAMYLCASSVRTGGGEQYFGPGTRLTVT.

The chain uses TRBV7-9 and TRBJ1-4; 7 nucleotides align to TRBD1. V shed 6 bases, J shed 2 bases, and the junction held 9 bases outside the gene matches. The CDR3 consists of 16 residues. Germline assignment: CDR1 SEHNR and CDR2 FQNEAQ (reference sequence). CDR3 residues: CASRSTGVTTNEKLFF. The CDR3 DNA follows: TGTGCCAGCAGGTCCACAGGGGTGACGACTAATGAAAAACTGTTTTTT.

The rearrangement joins TRBV4-2 to TRBJ2-1, with 7 bases matching TRBD1. This CDR3 spans 15 amino acids. Germline V gene sequence: CDR1 LGHNA, CDR2 YNFKEQ. Trimming removed 3 bases from V and 3 bases from J; junction bases left unmatched: 5. The CDR3 DNA reads TGTGCCAGCAGCCAGAACAGGGGTCACTACAATGAGCAGTTCTTC. Translating gives CASSQNRGHYNEQFF.

This clone showed up just once. The chain combines TRBV10-3 with TRBJ1-2; maybe TRBD1 (6 bases). CDR3 length equals 13 residues. V was pared by 11 bases and J by 2 bases, with 15 bases between. CDR1 is ENHRY, CDR2 SYGVKD, per germline. CDR3 sequence (DNA): TGTGCCGCAAATTACGGGACAAACTATGGCTACACCTTC. It encodes CAANYGTNYGYTF.

This clone was seen just once. The chain employs TRBV7-9 and TRBJ1-6; 10 nucleotides line up with TRBD1. V was pared by 6 bases and J by 7 bases, with 6 bases of the junction left unmatched. Germline V CDR1 and CDR2: SEHNR, FQNEAQ (reference sequence). The CDR3 spans 15 residues. CDR3 nucleotides: TGTGCCAGCAGTTCCGGGACAGGGGTGAATTCACCCCTCCACTTT. Translating it yields CASSSGTGVNSPLHF.

V gene TRBV5-1 combines with J gene TRBJ1-4; TRBD1 matches at 7 bases. Germline V lookup: CDR1 SGHRS, CDR2 YFSETQ. The CDR3 covers 14 residues. V was pared by 7 bases and J by 0 bases, with 3 bases of the junction left unmatched. The chain's CDR3 is CASRQGPTNEKLFF. The DNA of the CDR3 is TGCGCCAGCCGACAGGGACCAACTAATGAAAAACTGTTTTTT.

This chain uses TRBV18 with TRBJ2-7, with no clear D. Germline CDR1 and CDR2: KGHSH and LQKENI. V lost 1 base, J lost 0 bases, and 13 bases lay in between. This CDR3 has 16 amino acids. CDR3 region: CASSPLARQSSYEQYF. CDR3 bases: TGTGCCAGCTCACCACTAGCCCGGCAAAGCTCCTACGAGCAGTACTTC.

This clone was seen a single time. The chain couples TRBV9 to TRBJ1-2; D is undetermined. The CDR3 extends over 14 amino acids. V was trimmed by 0 bases and J by 2 bases, leaving 8 bases between them. CDR1 is SGDLS, CDR2 YYNGEE, per germline. The CDR3 bases are TGTGCCAGCAGCGTAGCACCGGGGAACTATGGCTACACCTTC. Amino acid sequence: CASSVAPGNYGYTF.

V is TRBV7-8 and J is TRBJ2-7; no definite D call. The CDR3 spans 15 residues. Trimming stripped 0 bases from V and 1 base from J, with 10 bases between. Germline-derived CDR1 and CDR2 are SGHVS and FQNEAQ. This CDR3 is CASSLAVTESYEQYF. The DNA of the CDR3 is TGTGCCAGCAGCTTAGCGGTGACGGAGTCCTACGAGCAGTACTTC.

The chain uses TRBV10-3 and TRBJ2-7, with D maybe TRBD2 (6 bases). V was shortened by 0 bases and J by 3 bases, with 15 bases between the two germline ends. The CDR3 totals 16 residues. Germline CDR1 reads ENHRY; CDR2 reads SYGVKD. CDR3 in DNA: TGTGCCATCAGTGAGTCGGAGGGGACCACAAACTACGAGCAGTACTTC. Its protein product is CAISESEGTTNYEQYF.

This clone was seen more than once but under ten times. The chain combines TRBV6-5 with TRBJ1-3; 8 nucleotides line up with TRBD1. The trim removed 6 bases at V and 1 base at J, leaving 5 bases unmatched. The length of the CDR3 is 15 residues. The V gene's germline CDR1 is MNHEY and CDR2 SVGAGI. The CDR3 bases are TGTGCCAGCAGGCCAGACAGGGGATCTGGAAACACCATATATTTT. It yields the protein CASRPDRGSGNTIYF.

The V gene is TRBV5-3, the J gene TRBJ1-5; the D gene is possibly TRBD1 (5 bases). TRBV5-3 is identified as an open reading frame with a role that is uncertain. Trimming shortened V by 0 bases and J by 2 bases, and 12 bases separated the two germline ends. The CDR3 is 16 amino acids. The CDR3 DNA reads as TGTGCCAGAAGCTTGGCGGGGGGAATCGGCAATCAGCCCCAGCATTTT. It is translated as CARSLAGGIGNQPQHF.

The chain carries TRBV5-6 and TRBJ1-4; a possible D gene is TRBD1 (6 bases). There are 13 residues in the CDR3. The germline V and J ends were trimmed by 2 bases and 7 bases, with 9 bases remaining between them. The germline V gene has CDR1 SGHDT and CDR2 YYEEEE. This CDR3 is CASSLDRSEKLFF. CDR3 sequence (DNA): TGTGCCAGCAGCTTAGACAGGAGTGAAAAACTGTTTTTT.

The chain links TRBV7-2 to TRBJ1-3; 7 positions agree with TRBD1. The CDR3 runs to 16 residues. V was clipped by 4 bases and J by 3 bases; unmatched bases: 9. The germline V gene encodes CDR1 SGHTA and CDR2 FQGNSA. For the CDR3, the DNA is TGTGCCAGCAGCTCAACCGGGACAGACCTTGGAAACACCATATATTTT. Protein: CASSSTGTDLGNTIYF. The variable domain in full, completed from reference TRBV7-2 and TRBJ1-3, reads GAGVSQSPSNKVTEKGKDVELRCDPISGHTALYWYRQSLGQGLEFLIYFQGNSAPDKSGLPSDRFSAERTGGSVSTLTIQRTQQEDSAVYLCASSSTGTDLGNTIYFGEGSWLTVV.

This rearrangement joins TRBV3-1 (or the pseudogene TRBV3-2) to TRBJ2-7; no definite D call. CDR3 length equals 13 residues. The V gene's germline CDR1 is LGHDT and CDR2 YNNKEL (reference sequence). V was clipped by 5 bases and J by 6 bases, with 14 bases between them. The CDR3 DNA reads as TGTGCCAGCAGCGCAAAACTAATGTCCGAGCAGTACTTC. Translating it yields CASSAKLMSEQYF.